Listed below are T cell receptor beta chains from one sample, sequenced in a study of blood T cells in healthy people across ages. TCRdb re-called the 5' RACE reads through MiXCR, storing one row per CDR3 protein. The sample shows around 1,000,000 distinct CDR3 sequences, almost 25% of them seen only once. These data were also reused for a study on T cells of mothers and their children.

Input material: blood. These receptor sequences come from a girl aged 2 to 9 in good health. Each CDR3 is given with its conserved first and last residue. A D gene is named only where the DNA matches it firmly.

J: TRBJ2-7; D: .; V: TRBV4-1; CDR3: CASSQDRGLTYEQYF
J: TRBJ2-1; D: .; V: TRBV4-1; CDR3: CASSQALGRFNEQFF
J: .; D: TRBD1; V: TRBV6-5; CDR3: CASSTTGAKQFF
J: TRBJ2-5; D: .; V: TRBV5-1; CDR3: CASSTGEGQETQYF
J: TRBJ2-1; D: .; V: TRBV5-1; CDR3: CASSLYGLISYNEQFF
J: TRBJ2-1; D: TRBD2; V: TRBV7-3; CDR3: CASSTKLAGGPGDEQFF
J: TRBJ2-2; D: .; V: TRBV5-6; CDR3: CASRPPDGYTGELFF
J: TRBJ2-7; D: .; V: TRBV24-1; CDR3: CATSDPPTAGPYEQYF
J: TRBJ2-1; D: TRBD2; V: TRBV7-9; CDR3: CASSATSGSSYNEQFF
J: TRBJ1-2; D: .; V: TRBV24-1; CDR3: CAPSDASGIGYTF
J: TRBJ1-2; D: .; V: TRBV20-1; CDR3: CSARASDNLRGYTF
J: TRBJ1-1; D: .; V: TRBV7-9; CDR3: CASSPVNTNTEAFF
J: TRBJ2-1; D: TRBD1; V: TRBV6-2/TRBV6-3; CDR3: CASRTGTDNEQFF
J: TRBJ1-2; D: .; V: TRBV6-5; CDR3: CASNRDSGPGYTF
J: TRBJ2-4; D: .; V: TRBV5-8; CDR3: CASSLGPLLAKNIQYF
J: TRBJ2-7; D: TRBD1; V: TRBV5-1; CDR3: CASSLVQGINEQYF
J: TRBJ2-2; D: .; V: TRBV29-1; CDR3: CSVGRTPNTGELFF
J: .; D: .; V: TRBV6-1; CDR3: CASSEGQERAYEQYF
J: TRBJ2-7; D: .; V: TRBV7-9; CDR3: CASSLTAVGGATYEQYF
J: TRBJ1-1; D: .; V: TRBV29-1; CDR3: CSVLFRFSNTEAFF
J: TRBJ2-1; D: TRBD2; V: TRBV29-1; CDR3: CSASGGAYNEQFF
J: TRBJ2-3; D: TRBD2; V: TRBV4-2; CDR3: CASSQDTSDVGTDTQYF